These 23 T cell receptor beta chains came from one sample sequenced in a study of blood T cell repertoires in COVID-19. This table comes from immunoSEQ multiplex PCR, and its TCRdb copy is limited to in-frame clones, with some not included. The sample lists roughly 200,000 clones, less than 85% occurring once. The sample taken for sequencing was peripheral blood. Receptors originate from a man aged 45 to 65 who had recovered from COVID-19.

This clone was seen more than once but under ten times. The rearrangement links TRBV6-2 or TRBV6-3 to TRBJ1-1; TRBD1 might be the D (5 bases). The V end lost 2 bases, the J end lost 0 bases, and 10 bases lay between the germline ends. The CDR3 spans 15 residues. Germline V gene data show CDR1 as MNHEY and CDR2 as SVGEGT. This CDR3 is CASSYAGPLNTEAFF. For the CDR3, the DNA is TGTGCCAGCAGTTACGCGGGACCGTTGAACACTGAAGCTTTCTTT.

CDR3 in amino acids: CASSGKQGDETQYF. Here the CDR3 DNA reads TGTGCCAGCAGCGGAAAACAGGGGGACGAGACCCAGTACTTC. This chain connects TRBV9 to TRBJ2-5, with 8 bases that match TRBD1. J gave up 5 bases and V 3 bases, and 6 bases lay outside the gene matches. Germline V gives CDR1 SGDLS, CDR2 YYNGEE. The CDR3 length is 14 residues. Full variable domain (remainder filled in from reference TRBV9 and TRBJ2-5): DSGVTQTPKHLITATGQRVTLRCSPRSGDLSVYWYQQSLDQGLQFLIQYYNGEERAKGNILERFSAQQFPDLHSELNLSSLELGDSALYFCASSGKQGDETQYFGPGTRLLVL.

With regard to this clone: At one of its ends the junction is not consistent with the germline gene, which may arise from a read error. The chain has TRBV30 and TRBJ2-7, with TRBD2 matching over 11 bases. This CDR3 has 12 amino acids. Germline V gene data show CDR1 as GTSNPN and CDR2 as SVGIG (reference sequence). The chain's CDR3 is CAWSSRGLAVSF. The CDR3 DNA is TGTGCCTGGAGTTCCCGGGGACTAGCGGTCTCATTC. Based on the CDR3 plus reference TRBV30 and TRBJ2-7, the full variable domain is SQTIHQWPATLVQPVGSPLSLECTVEGTSNPNLYWYRQAAGRGLQLLFYSVGIGQISSEVPQNLSASRPQDRQFILSSKKLLLSDSGFYLCAWSSRGLAVSFGPGTRLTVT.

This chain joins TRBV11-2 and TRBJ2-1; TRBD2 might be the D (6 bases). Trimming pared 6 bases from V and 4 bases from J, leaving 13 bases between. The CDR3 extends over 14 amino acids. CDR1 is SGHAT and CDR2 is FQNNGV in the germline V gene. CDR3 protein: CASRGLARYNEQFF. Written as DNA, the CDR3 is TGTGCCAGCAGAGGGCTAGCGCGATACAATGAGCAGTTCTTC.

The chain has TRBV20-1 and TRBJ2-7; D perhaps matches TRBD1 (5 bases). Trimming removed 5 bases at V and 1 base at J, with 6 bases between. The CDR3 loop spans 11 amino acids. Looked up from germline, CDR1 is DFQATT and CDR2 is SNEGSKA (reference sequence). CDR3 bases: TGCAGTGCTGGACATTCCTACGAGCAGTACTTC. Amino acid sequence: CSAGHSYEQYF.

The CDR3 spells CATHTVSGANVLTF. CDR3 coding DNA: TGTGCCACCCATACAGTATCTGGGGCCAACGTCCTGACTTTC. The chain carries TRBV6-5 and TRBJ2-6; D is uncertain. The V end lost 10 bases, the J end lost 1 base, and 11 bases lay between the germline ends. The germline V gene has CDR1 MNHEY and CDR2 SVGAGI. The CDR3 has 14 amino acids.

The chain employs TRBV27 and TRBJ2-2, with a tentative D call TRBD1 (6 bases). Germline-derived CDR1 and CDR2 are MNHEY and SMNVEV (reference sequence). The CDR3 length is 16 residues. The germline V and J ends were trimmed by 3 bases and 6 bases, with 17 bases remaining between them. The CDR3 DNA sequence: TGTGCCAGCAGTTTGGTCCCTAACAGGGTCTCCGGGGAGCTGTTTTTT. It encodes CASSLVPNRVSGELFF.

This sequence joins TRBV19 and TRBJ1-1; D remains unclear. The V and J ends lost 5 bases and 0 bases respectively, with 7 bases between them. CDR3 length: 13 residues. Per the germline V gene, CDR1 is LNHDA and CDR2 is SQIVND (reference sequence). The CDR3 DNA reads TGTGCCAGTAGTCCTTACATGAACACTGAAGCTTTCTTT. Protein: CASSPYMNTEAFF.

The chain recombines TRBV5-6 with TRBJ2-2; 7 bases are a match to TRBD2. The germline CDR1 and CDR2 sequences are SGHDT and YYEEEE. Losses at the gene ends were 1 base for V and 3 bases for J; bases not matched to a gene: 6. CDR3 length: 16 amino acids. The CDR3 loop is CASSLPAGEYTGELFF. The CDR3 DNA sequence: TGTGCCAGCAGCTTGCCGGCGGGAGAGTACACCGGGGAGCTGTTTTTT.

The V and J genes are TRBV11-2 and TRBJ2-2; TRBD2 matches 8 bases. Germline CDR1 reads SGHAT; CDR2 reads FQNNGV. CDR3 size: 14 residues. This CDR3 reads CVGGSGGETGELFF. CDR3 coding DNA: TGTGTTGGCGGGTCGGGAGGGGAAACCGGGGAGCTGTTTTTT.

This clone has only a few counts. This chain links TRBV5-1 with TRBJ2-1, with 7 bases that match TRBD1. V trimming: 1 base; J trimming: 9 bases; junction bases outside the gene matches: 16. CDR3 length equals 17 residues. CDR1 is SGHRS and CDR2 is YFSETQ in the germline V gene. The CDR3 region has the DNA TGCGCCAGCAGCTTGTCCGCCGGGACAGCCGTACCAGGTGAGCAGTTCTTC. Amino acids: CASSLSAGTAVPGEQFF.

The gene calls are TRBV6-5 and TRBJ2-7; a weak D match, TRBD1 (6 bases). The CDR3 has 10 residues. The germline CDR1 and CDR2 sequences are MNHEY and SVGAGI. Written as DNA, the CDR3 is TGTGCGACAGGCCACTACGAGCAGTACTTC. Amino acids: CATGHYEQYF.

The CDR3 is CASTSSPGDGEQYF. CDR3 DNA: TGTGCCAGCACCTCCTCCCCAGGGGACGGCGAGCAGTACTTC. The chain is built from TRBV2 and TRBJ2-7; the D gene is possibly TRBD1 (6 bases). The CDR3 runs 14 residues. The V gene lost 7 bases and the J gene lost 6 bases, with 19 bases spanning the gap. Germline assignment: CDR1 SNHLY and CDR2 FYNNEI.

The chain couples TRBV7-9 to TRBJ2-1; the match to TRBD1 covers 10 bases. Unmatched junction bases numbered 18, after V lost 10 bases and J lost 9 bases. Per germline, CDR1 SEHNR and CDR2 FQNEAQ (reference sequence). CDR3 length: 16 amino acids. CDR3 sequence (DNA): TGTGCCATTCCGCGATCTTTGGGACAGGGGTCGGGTGAGCAGTTCTTC. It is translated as CAIPRSLGQGSGEQFF.

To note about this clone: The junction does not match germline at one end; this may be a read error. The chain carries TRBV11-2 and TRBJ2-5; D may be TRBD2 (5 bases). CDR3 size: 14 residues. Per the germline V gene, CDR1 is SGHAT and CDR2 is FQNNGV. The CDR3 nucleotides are TGTGCCAGCAGCTTAGCGGGAAGCCAAGGGACCCAGTACTTC. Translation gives CASSLAGSQGTQYF.

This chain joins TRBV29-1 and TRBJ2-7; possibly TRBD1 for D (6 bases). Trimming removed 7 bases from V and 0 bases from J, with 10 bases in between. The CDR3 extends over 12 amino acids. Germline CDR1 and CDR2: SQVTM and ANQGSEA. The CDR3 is CSAWGHSYEQYF. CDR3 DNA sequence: TGCAGCGCCTGGGGACACTCCTACGAGCAGTACTTC.

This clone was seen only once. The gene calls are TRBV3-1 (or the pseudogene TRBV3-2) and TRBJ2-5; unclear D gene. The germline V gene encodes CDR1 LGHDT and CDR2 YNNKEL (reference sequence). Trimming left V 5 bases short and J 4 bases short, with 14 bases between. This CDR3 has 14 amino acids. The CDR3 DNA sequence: TGTGCCAGCAGCGCCCCCCAGGCCCCAGAGACCCAGTACTTC. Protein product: CASSAPQAPETQYF.

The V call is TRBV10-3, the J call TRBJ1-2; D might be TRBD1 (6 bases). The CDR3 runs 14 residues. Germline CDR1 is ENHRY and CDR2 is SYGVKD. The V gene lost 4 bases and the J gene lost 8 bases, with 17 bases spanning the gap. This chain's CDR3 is CAISVSTGTTGYTF. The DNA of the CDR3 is TGTGCCATCAGTGTCTCGACAGGAACCACAGGCTACACCTTC.

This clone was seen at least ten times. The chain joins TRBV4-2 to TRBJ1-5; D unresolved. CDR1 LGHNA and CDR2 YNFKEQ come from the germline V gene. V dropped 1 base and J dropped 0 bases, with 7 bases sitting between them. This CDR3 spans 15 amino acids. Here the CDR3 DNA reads TGTGCCAGCAGCCAAGGCTTCGGTAGCAATCAGCCCCAGCATTTT. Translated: CASSQGFGSNQPQHF.

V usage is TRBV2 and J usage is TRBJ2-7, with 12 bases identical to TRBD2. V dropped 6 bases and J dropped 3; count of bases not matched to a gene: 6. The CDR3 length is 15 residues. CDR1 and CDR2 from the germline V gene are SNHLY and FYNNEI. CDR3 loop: CASRLSSGGGYEQYF. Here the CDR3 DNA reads TGTGCCAGCAGGTTATCTAGCGGGGGGGGCTACGAGCAGTACTTC.

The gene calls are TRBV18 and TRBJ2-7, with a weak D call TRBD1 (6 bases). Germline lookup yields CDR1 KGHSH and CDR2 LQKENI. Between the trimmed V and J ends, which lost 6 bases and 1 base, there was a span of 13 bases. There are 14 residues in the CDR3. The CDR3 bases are TGTGCCAGCTCCCTCACAGGGTCATCCTACGAGCAGTACTTC. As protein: CASSLTGSSYEQYF.

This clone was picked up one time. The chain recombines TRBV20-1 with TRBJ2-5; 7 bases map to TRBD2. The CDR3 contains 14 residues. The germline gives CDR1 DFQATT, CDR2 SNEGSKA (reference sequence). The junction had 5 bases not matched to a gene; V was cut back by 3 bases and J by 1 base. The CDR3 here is CSASSGGRQETQYF. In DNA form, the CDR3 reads TGCAGTGCTAGTTCGGGAGGCCGCCAAGAGACCCAGTACTTC.

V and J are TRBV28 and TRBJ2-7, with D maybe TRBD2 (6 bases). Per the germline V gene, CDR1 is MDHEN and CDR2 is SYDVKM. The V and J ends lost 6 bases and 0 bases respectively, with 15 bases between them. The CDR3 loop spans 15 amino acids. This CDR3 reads CASRRAGTPSYEQYF. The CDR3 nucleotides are TGTGCCAGCAGGCGAGCCGGGACTCCCTCCTACGAGCAGTACTTC.